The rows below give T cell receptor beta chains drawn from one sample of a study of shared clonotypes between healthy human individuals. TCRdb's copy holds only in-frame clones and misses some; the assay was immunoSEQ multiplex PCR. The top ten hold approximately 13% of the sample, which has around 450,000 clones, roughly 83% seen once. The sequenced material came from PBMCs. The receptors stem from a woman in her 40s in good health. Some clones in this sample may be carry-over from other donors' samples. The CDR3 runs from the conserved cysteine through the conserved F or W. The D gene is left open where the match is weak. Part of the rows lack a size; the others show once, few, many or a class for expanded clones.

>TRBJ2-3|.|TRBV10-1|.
CASSPDTQYF
TGCGCCAGCTCACCAGATACGCAGTATTTT
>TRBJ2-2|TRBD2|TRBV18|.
CASSPGTSGSVTGELFF
TGTGCCAGCTCACCCGGGACTAGCGGGAGCGTGACCGGGGAGCTGTTTTTT
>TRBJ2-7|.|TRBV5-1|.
CASSLGVQLYEQYF
TGCGCCAGCAGCTTGGGTGTGCAGCTCTACGAGCAGTACTTC
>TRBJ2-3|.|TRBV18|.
CASSRDRDLRPRDTQYF
TGTGCCAGCTCACGCGACCGGGACCTCCGACCTCGGGATACGCAGTATTTT
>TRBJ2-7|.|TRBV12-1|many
CASRPPTYEQYF
TGTGCCAGCAGGCCCCCCACCTACGAGCAGTACTTC
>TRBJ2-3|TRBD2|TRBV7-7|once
CASSEGLAETDTQYF
TGTGCTAGCAGCGAGGGACTAGCCGAAACAGATACGCAGTATTTT
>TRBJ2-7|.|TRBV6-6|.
CASSDRYEQYF
TGTGCCAGCAGTGACCGCTACGAGCAGTACTTC
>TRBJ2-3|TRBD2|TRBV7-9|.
CASKASGSTDTQYF
TGTGCCAGCAAAGCTAGCGGGAGCACAGATACGCAGTATTTT
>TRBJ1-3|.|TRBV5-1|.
CASSPNGYSGNTIYF
TGCGCCAGCAGCCCCAATGGGTACTCTGGAAACACCATATATTTT
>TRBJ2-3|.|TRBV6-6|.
CASRKGDTQYF
TGTGCCAGCAGGAAGGGTGATACGCAGTATTTT
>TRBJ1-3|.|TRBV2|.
CASRLIHSGNTIYF
TGTGCCAGCAGGCTCATCCACTCTGGAAACACCATATATTTT
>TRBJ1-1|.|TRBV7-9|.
CASSRDGRNTEAFF
TGTGCCAGCAGCAGGGACGGGAGGAACACTGAAGCTTTCTTT
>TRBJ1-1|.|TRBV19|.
CASSYQGNTEAFF
TGTGCCAGTAGTTATCAGGGGAACACTGAAGCTTTCTTT
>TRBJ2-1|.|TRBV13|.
CASSTHGPAPNEQFF
TGTGCCAGCAGCACCCACGGACCCGCCCCCAATGAGCAGTTCTTC
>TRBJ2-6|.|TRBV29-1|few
CSVEVVSGANVLTF
TGCAGCGTTGAAGTGGTCTCTGGGGCCAACGTCCTGACTTTC
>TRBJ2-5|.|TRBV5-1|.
CASSPWGRETQYF
TGCGCCAGCAGCCCATGGGGGCGGGAGACCCAGTACTTC
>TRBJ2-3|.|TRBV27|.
CASSFADTQYF
TGTGCCAGCAGTTTTGCAGATACGCAGTATTTT
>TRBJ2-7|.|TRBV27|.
CASTARGEGLVEQYF
TGTGCCAGCACCGCTAGGGGGGAGGGCCTGGTCGAGCAGTACTTC
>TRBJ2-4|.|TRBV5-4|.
CASSSPGAKNIQYF
TGTGCCAGCAGCTCACCTGGGGCCAAAAACATTCAGTACTTC
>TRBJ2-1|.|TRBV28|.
CASSLGGTPYNEQFF
TGTGCCAGCAGTCTAGGGGGGACTCCTTACAATGAGCAGTTCTTC
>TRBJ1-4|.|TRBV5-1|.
CASSLVSYNEKLFF
TGCGCCAGCAGCTTGGTGAGCTATAATGAAAAACTGTTTTTT
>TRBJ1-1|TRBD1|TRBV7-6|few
CASSLGQGASTEAFF
TGTGCCAGCAGCCTCGGACAGGGGGCGAGCACTGAAGCTTTCTTT
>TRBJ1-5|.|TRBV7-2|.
CASTLRQDQPQHF
TGTGCCAGCACCCTCAGGCAGGATCAGCCCCAGCATTTT
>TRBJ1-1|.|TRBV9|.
CASSPASRGTAFF
TGTGCCAGCAGCCCAGCGAGCCGAGGGACAGCTTTCTTT
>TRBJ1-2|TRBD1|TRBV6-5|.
CASSYRGQGGGYTF
TGTGCCAGCAGTTACCGAGGACAGGGCGGTGGCTACACCTTC
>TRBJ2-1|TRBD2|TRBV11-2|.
CASNPMGAGAHYSYNEQFF
TGTGCCAGCAACCCGATGGGTGCGGGAGCACATTACTCCTACAATGAGCAGTTCTTC
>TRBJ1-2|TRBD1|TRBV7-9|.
CASSSRPTGGLWYGYTF
TGTGCCAGCAGTTCCCGCCCAACAGGGGGCTTATGGTATGGCTACACCTTC
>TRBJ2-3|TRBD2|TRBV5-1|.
CASSSGTSGSEDTQYF
TGCGCCAGCAGCTCCGGGACTAGCGGGAGCGAAGATACGCAGTATTTT
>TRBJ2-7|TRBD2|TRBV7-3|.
CASSPSGLYEQYF
TGTGCCAGCAGCCCTAGCGGACTCTACGAGCAGTACTTC